A single sample is the source of the 17 T cell receptor beta chains below, sequenced in a study of blood T cells in healthy people across ages. PCR was performed a second time for roughly 7 to 12 cycles using a sample-barcoded 5' primer and a J-beta primer mix. Via MiXCR, TCRdb re-called the 5' RACE reads, giving one row per CDR3 protein. The table has 1.6 million or so distinct CDR3 sequences, about 35% seen once. The specimen was blood. Receptors were obtained from a woman between 25 and 40 years old in good health.

This clonotype was found many times. This chain uses TRBV11-2 with TRBJ2-2; no definite D call. The CDR3 has 12 amino acids. Trimming removed 5 bases from V and 3 bases from J, with 4 bases in between. Germline V gives CDR1 SGHAT, CDR2 FQNNGV. Here the CDR3 DNA reads TGTGCCAGCAGCACCGACACCGGGGAGCTGTTTTTT. As protein: CASSTDTGELFF. Full variable domain (remainder filled in from reference TRBV11-2 and TRBJ2-2): EAGVAQSPRYKIIEKRQSVAFWCNPISGHATLYWYQQILGQGPKLLIQFQNNGVVDDSQLPKDRFSAERLKGVDSTLKIQPAKLEDSAVYLCASSTDTGELFFGEGSRLTVL.

This rearrangement joins TRBV2 to TRBJ1-2; TRBD1 might be the D (6 bases). V lost 11 bases and J lost 8, with 24 bases in between. Germline V lookup: CDR1 SNHLY, CDR2 FYNNEI. The CDR3 is 14 residues long. DNA for the CDR3: TGTGCCTCTACGCGACAGGCCGATTCTGGGGGCTACACCTTC. The encoded protein is CASTRQADSGGYTF.

J is TRBJ1-6 and V is TRBV15, with TRBD1 matching 7 bases. Germline-derived CDR1 and CDR2 are LNHNV and YYDKDF (reference sequence). J was trimmed by 9 bases and V by 3 bases; bases with no gene match: 11. This CDR3 has 16 amino acids. DNA of the CDR3: TGTGCCACCAGCAGGGCCCAGACAGGGTGGACTTCACCCCTCCACTTT. The encoded protein is CATSRAQTGWTSPLHF.

This clonotype came up a few times. The chain uses TRBV6-1 and TRBJ2-3; D gene ambiguous. Per germline, CDR1 MNHNS and CDR2 SASEGT. V dropped 5 bases and J dropped 6 bases, with 18 bases sitting between them. CDR3 size: 15 residues. The CDR3 DNA reads as TGTGCCAGCAGTCCAGATACCACCGTGGGGGATACGCAGTATTTT. Its protein is CASSPDTTVGDTQYF.

This clonotype was counted a few times. This chain links TRBV20-1 with TRBJ2-4; D is unclear. The V end lost 2 bases, the J end lost 2 bases, and 4 bases lay between the germline ends. The CDR3 contains 12 residues. CDR1 and CDR2 (germline): DFQATT, SNEGSKA (reference sequence). DNA for the CDR3: TGCAGTGCTAGATGGTCCAAAAACATTCAGTACTTC. Translating gives CSARWSKNIQYF.

The J gene is TRBJ2-6, the V gene TRBV28, with 11 bases that match TRBD2. The germline CDR1 and CDR2 sequences are MDHEN and SYDVKM. CDR3 length equals 18 residues. Germline trimming cut 6 bases from V and 0 bases from J; bases unmatched to any gene: 7. The CDR3 DNA is TGTGCCAGCAGCCGGACCGGGACTAGCGGCTCTGGGGCCAACGTCCTGACTTTC. It codes for CASSRTGTSGSGANVLTF.

This chain joins TRBV7-6 and TRBJ1-1; D call uncertain. Germline V gives CDR1 SGHVS, CDR2 FNYEAQ. Trimming shortened V by 1 base and J by 1 base, and 10 bases separated the two germline ends. The CDR3 extends over 15 amino acids. In nucleotides, the CDR3 is TGTGCCAGCAGCTTAGAGCCAGACCCGAACACTGAAGCTTTCTTT. This encodes CASSLEPDPNTEAFF.

This chain joins TRBV5-5 and TRBJ1-2, with no clear D. Germline V lookup: CDR1 SGHKS, CDR2 YYEKEE (reference sequence). This CDR3 region has 15 residues. V lost 2 bases and J 0 bases, leaving 11 bases between the germline ends. CDR3 protein: CASSLLDTSNYGYTF. The DNA of the CDR3 is TGTGCCAGCAGCTTATTAGACACTTCTAACTATGGCTACACCTTC.

This chain joins TRBV9 and TRBJ2-1; D gene unclear. V lost 3 bases and J 9 bases, leaving 13 bases between the germline ends. The CDR3 sequence is 13 residues long. CDR1 is SGDLS, CDR2 YYNGEE, per germline. CDR3 nucleotides: TGTGCCAGCAGCGGACCCTTAGCCGGTGAGCAGTTCTTC. It is translated as CASSGPLAGEQFF.

This clonotype was seen a handful of times. The rearrangement joins TRBV3-1 to TRBJ1-1, with a weak D call TRBD1 (6 bases). Germline CDR1 and CDR2: LGHDT and YNNKEL (reference sequence). Trimming cost V 5 bases and J 1 base, with 17 bases left between them. CDR3 length: 16 amino acids. The DNA of the CDR3 is TGTGCCAGCAGCTATACTCCGGGACACAGGAACACTGAAGCTTTCTTT. Its translation is CASSYTPGHRNTEAFF.

V and J are TRBV3-1 and TRBJ2-1, with 9 bases lining up with TRBD2. The CDR3 runs 17 residues. The V segment lost 1 base and the J segment 5 bases; nucleotides outside the gene matches: 9. The germline gives CDR1 LGHDT, CDR2 YNNKEL (reference sequence). CDR3 nucleotide sequence: TGTGCCAGCAGCCAAGTTAGCGGGAGCCTCCTTGACAATGAGCAGTTCTTC. Translation gives CASSQVSGSLLDNEQFF.

The rearrangement links TRBV4-1 to TRBJ2-3; the D gene could be TRBD1 or TRBD2 (5 bases each). This CDR3 is 17 amino acids long. Germline CDR1 is MGHRA and CDR2 is YSYEKL. Trimming removed 4 bases at V and 1 base at J, with 18 bases between. The CDR3 is CASSLTGTNIGTDTQYF. CDR3 sequence (DNA): TGCGCCAGCAGCCTCACCGGGACCAACATCGGCACAGATACGCAGTATTTT.

Comments on this clonotype: A much larger clone differs by one base, so this may be a read error. The chain has TRBV29-1 and TRBJ2-5; no clear D. V shed 4 bases and J shed 0 bases, with 12 bases lying between them. CDR3 length: 14 residues. The germline V gene encodes CDR1 SQVTM and CDR2 ANQGSEA. For the CDR3, the DNA is TGCAGCGTTGTAAGTCCGGCCAACCAAGAGACCCAGTACTTC. It encodes CSVVSPANQETQYF. The full variable domain, with the rest looked up from reference TRBV29-1 and TRBJ2-5, is SAVISQKPSRDICQRGTSLTIQCQVDSQVTMMFWYRQQPGQSLTLIATANQGSEATYESGFVIDKFPISRPNLTFSTLTVSNMSPEDSSIYLCSVVSPANQETQYFGPGTRLLVL.

This clonotype was seen only a few times. The rearrangement joins TRBV6-1 to TRBJ2-3; 12 bases are a match to TRBD2. The trim removed 6 bases at V and 4 bases at J, leaving 5 bases unmatched. The CDR3 is made up of 15 amino acids. Germline V lookup: CDR1 MNHNS, CDR2 SASEGT. The CDR3 here is CASSRLAGAADTQYF. DNA for the CDR3: TGTGCCAGCAGCAGACTAGCGGGGGCTGCAGATACGCAGTATTTT.

Of note for this clonotype: Sequence at one end of the junction differs from germline and may be a read error. The chain is built from TRBV5-1 and TRBJ2-2, with 8 bases matching TRBD2. The CDR3 extends over 19 amino acids. Looked up from germline, CDR1 is SGHRS and CDR2 is YFSETQ. CDR3 residues: CASSRLGASGLPNTGGLFF. The CDR3 DNA reads as TGCGCCAGCAGCCGCCTGGGGGCTAGCGGGCTCCCGAACACCGGGGGGCTGTTTTTT.

This clonotype showed up just a few times. CDR3 in DNA: TGTGCCAGCTCACTTGAAACAGGCAATAGCAATCAGCCCCAGCATTTT. Its protein is CASSLETGNSNQPQHF. The J gene is TRBJ1-5, the V gene TRBV18, with D possibly matching TRBD1 (5 bases). The V end was cut by 4 bases, the J end by 0 bases, with 13 bases between. CDR3 length: 16 amino acids. Germline loops: CDR1 KGHSH, CDR2 LQKENI.

The chain joins TRBV7-9 to TRBJ2-7; 9 bases align to TRBD2. The tail of the sequence fits TRBJ2-5 better, so the J call may be wrong. CDR3 size: 19 residues. The germline gives CDR1 SEHNR, CDR2 FQNEAQ (reference sequence). Here the CDR3 reads CASSLNPTKGLALGKTQYF. CDR3 DNA sequence: TGTGCCAGCAGCTTAAACCCCACGAAGGGACTAGCATTGGGTAAGACCCAGTACTTC.